This T cell receptor beta chain came from a study of blood T cell repertoires in COVID-19. Overall study: Whether acute or convalescent, the COVID-19 samples came from the United States, Italy and Spain. Sample material is recorded as cDNA or gDNA derived from T cells, B-cell-depleted T cells, or PBMCs.

This clone was observed once. Study processing details: For nucleated cells, counts were estimated from reference gene primer amplification. Data came from immunoSEQ multiplex PCR; TCRdb stores just in-frame clones and leaves some out. From that table come the V and J calls and clone size; the DNA was used to work out D and trimming. The sample consists of 250,000 or so clones, around 83% of them appearing once. Trimming at V came to 6 bases and at J to 6 bases, leaving 12 bases not matched to a gene. The CDR3 totals 14 residues. Per germline, CDR1 SQVTM and CDR2 ANQGSEA. Input material: peripheral blood. The chain employs TRBV29-1 and TRBJ2-3, with TRBD1 identical over 7 bases. This receptor was identified in a woman aged 40 to 50 who had recovered from COVID-19. As DNA, the CDR3 is TGCAGCGTGAGACCGACAGGGCGGATTGATACGCAGTATTTT. Encoded protein: CSVRPTGRIDTQYF.